Sequencing of this T cell receptor (beta chain) was carried out in a study of cytomegalovirus exposure and HLA in healthy donors. Study-level results: TCR sequences were mostly rare, though some public TCRs occurred in many donors.

The study ran its PCR with 60 Vbeta and 13 Jbeta primers. TCRdb's table, derived via immunoSEQ multiplex PCR, lists solely in-frame clones and lacks some. This table lists fewer than 200,000 clones. With regard to this clone: What it recognizes is unknown.

The V gene lost 5 bases and the J gene lost 4 bases, with 9 bases spanning the gap. The CDR3 is made up of 13 amino acids. The germline gives CDR1 SGHRS, CDR2 YFSETQ. The chain uses TRBV5-1 and TRBJ1-4; D not resolved. What was sequenced was PBMCs. The TCR was taken from a woman in her sixties or seventies in good health and CMV-seronegative. The DNA for the CDR3 is TGCGCCAGCAGTGGGCATAATAATGAAAAACTGTTTTTT. This sequence encodes CASSGHNNEKLFF. Based on the CDR3 plus reference TRBV5-1 and TRBJ1-4, the full variable domain is KAGVTQTPRYLIKTRGQQVTLSCSPISGHRSVSWYQQTPGQGLQFLFEYFSETQRNKGNFPGRFSGRQFSNSRSEMNVSTLELGDSALYLCASSGHNNEKLFFGSGTQLSVL.